These T cell receptor beta chains were read from a single sample in a study of blood T cell repertoires in COVID-19. Sequencing used immunoSEQ multiplex PCR; TCRdb keeps in-frame clones, though not all of them. The sample carries around 130,000 clones, approximately 84% recorded once. The source material was peripheral blood. The origin of the receptors is a human donor in a cohort sampled during active COVID-19. Both conserved end residues are part of each CDR3. Each record gives: D gene, J gene, clone size, V gene, CDR3 DNA, CDR3 protein. D genes are given only for firm matches. Part of the rows lack a size; the others show once, few, many or a class for expanded clones.

D gene: TRBD2
J gene: TRBJ2-5
clone size: -
V gene: TRBV20-1
CDR3 DNA: TGCAGTGCTAGTAGGCTAGCGGGGGGCCTGGACCAAGAGACCCAGTACTTC
CDR3 protein: CSASRLAGGLDQETQYF

D gene: -
J gene: TRBJ1-1
clone size: once
V gene: TRBV3-1/TRBV3-2
CDR3 DNA: TGTGCCAGCAGCCTCAAGAACACTGAAGCTTTCTTT
CDR3 protein: CASSLKNTEAFF

D gene: -
J gene: TRBJ1-2
clone size: -
V gene: TRBV5-1
CDR3 DNA: TGCGCCAGCAGGGCAGGGGAGAACTATGGCTACACCTTC
CDR3 protein: CASRAGENYGYTF

D gene: TRBD1
J gene: TRBJ1-1
clone size: -
V gene: TRBV12-5
CDR3 DNA: TGTGCTAGTGGTGGGAATCTACAGGGGGCGTTTCCCGCTGAAGCTTTCTTT
CDR3 protein: CASGGNLQGAFPAEAFF

D gene: -
J gene: TRBJ2-4
clone size: -
V gene: TRBV30
CDR3 DNA: TGTGCCTGGAGCGGGGGTGACGGAGCCAAAAACATTCAGTACTTC
CDR3 protein: CAWSGGDGAKNIQYF

D gene: -
J gene: TRBJ2-3
clone size: -
V gene: TRBV10-3
CDR3 DNA: TGTGCCATCAGTGAACCAGGCTCCACAGATACGCAGTATTTT
CDR3 protein: CAISEPGSTDTQYF

D gene: -
J gene: TRBJ1-4
clone size: -
V gene: TRBV19
CDR3 DNA: TGTGCCAGTAGCCCGCGTACAGGCACCAATGAAAAACTGTTTTTT
CDR3 protein: CASSPRTGTNEKLFF

D gene: -
J gene: TRBJ1-2
clone size: -
V gene: TRBV6-5
CDR3 DNA: TGTGCCAGCAGAAACCAGGGGAGTAACTATGGCTACACCTTC
CDR3 protein: CASRNQGSNYGYTF

D gene: TRBD1
J gene: TRBJ1-3
clone size: once
V gene: TRBV18
CDR3 DNA: TGTGCCAGCTCACCAGGGGACAGTCACTCTGGAAACACCATATATTTT
CDR3 protein: CASSPGDSHSGNTIYF

D gene: TRBD2
J gene: TRBJ2-7
clone size: -
V gene: TRBV28
CDR3 DNA: TGTGCCAGCAGCCCCATAGCGGGGGGTTCAGTAAGGCAGTACTTC
CDR3 protein: CASSPIAGGSVRQYF

D gene: TRBD2
J gene: TRBJ2-3
clone size: once
V gene: TRBV29-1
CDR3 DNA: TGCAGCGTCGAAAATGTCATGACTAGCGGGGGGCCAACAGATACGCAGTATTTT
CDR3 protein: CSVENVMTSGGPTDTQYF

D gene: -
J gene: TRBJ2-7
clone size: -
V gene: TRBV5-1
CDR3 DNA: TGCGCCAGCAGCGTCGGCTCCTACGAGCAGTACTTC
CDR3 protein: CASSVGSYEQYF

D gene: -
J gene: TRBJ2-3
clone size: once
V gene: TRBV7-9
CDR3 DNA: TGTGCCAGCAGCTTAGGTGGGGGGATCCCAGATACGCAGTATTTT
CDR3 protein: CASSLGGGIPDTQYF

D gene: -
J gene: TRBJ2-7
clone size: once
V gene: TRBV18
CDR3 DNA: TGTGCCAGCTCACCAGATCCCCGGGACAAGACCTACGAGCAGTACTTC
CDR3 protein: CASSPDPRDKTYEQYF

D gene: TRBD2
J gene: TRBJ2-5
clone size: -
V gene: TRBV19
CDR3 DNA: TGTGCCAGTAGCCATGGTGGGGGTATAGCGGGAGAGACCCAGTACTTC
CDR3 protein: CASSHGGGIAGETQYF

D gene: TRBD1
J gene: TRBJ1-1
clone size: -
V gene: TRBV5-1
CDR3 DNA: TGCGCCAGCAGCCCTGGGACAGATTTTGCTTTTGAAGCTTTCTTT
CDR3 protein: CASSPGTDFAFEAFF

D gene: -
J gene: TRBJ2-7
clone size: -
V gene: TRBV29-1
CDR3 DNA: TGCAGCGTTGATCAGGGCTCCTACGAGCAGTACTTC
CDR3 protein: CSVDQGSYEQYF

D gene: -
J gene: TRBJ2-1
clone size: -
V gene: TRBV6-5
CDR3 DNA: TGTGCCAGCAGTTACTCGCCAGGCTACAATGAGCAGTTCTTC
CDR3 protein: CASSYSPGYNEQFF

D gene: TRBD1
J gene: TRBJ1-2
clone size: -
V gene: TRBV6-5
CDR3 DNA: TGTGCCAGCAGTCCGACAGGGGGCAACTATGGCTACACCTTC
CDR3 protein: CASSPTGGNYGYTF

D gene: TRBD2
J gene: TRBJ2-7
clone size: -
V gene: TRBV5-5
CDR3 DNA: TGTGCCAGCAGCTTGGGCGGACTAGCGGGACAATTCACCTACGAGCAGTACTTC
CDR3 protein: CASSLGGLAGQFTYEQYF

D gene: -
J gene: TRBJ1-2
clone size: -
V gene: TRBV6-2/TRBV6-3
CDR3 DNA: TGTGCCAGCAGTTCACCGTCCGGGACTTACTATGGCTACACCTTC
CDR3 protein: CASSSPSGTYYGYTF

D gene: TRBD1
J gene: TRBJ2-5
clone size: -
V gene: TRBV7-9
CDR3 DNA: TGTGCCAGCAGCTTATTTCAGGGGGCCTACCTCCAAGAGACCCAGTACTTC
CDR3 protein: CASSLFQGAYLQETQYF

D gene: -
J gene: TRBJ2-2
clone size: -
V gene: TRBV30
CDR3 DNA: TGTGCCTGGAGAGGGAGCGGCACCGGGGAGCTGTTTTTT
CDR3 protein: CAWRGSGTGELFF

D gene: -
J gene: TRBJ1-2
clone size: -
V gene: TRBV29-1
CDR3 DNA: TGCAGCGTTGCGCAGAACTATGGCTACACCTTC
CDR3 protein: CSVAQNYGYTF

D gene: TRBD1
J gene: TRBJ1-4
clone size: -
V gene: TRBV7-7
CDR3 DNA: TGTGCCAGCAGCGCGGCCCAGGGGGCGGGTGAAAAACTGTTTTTT
CDR3 protein: CASSAAQGAGEKLFF

D gene: TRBD1
J gene: TRBJ2-1
clone size: -
V gene: TRBV4-1
CDR3 DNA: TGCGCCAGCGGAAGGACAGGGGGCGCTTACAATGAGCAGTTCTTC
CDR3 protein: CASGRTGGAYNEQFF

D gene: -
J gene: TRBJ1-5
clone size: -
V gene: TRBV3-1/TRBV3-2
CDR3 DNA: TGTGCCAGCAGCCAAGGGTCAGGGGTTAGTCAGCCCCAGCATTTT
CDR3 protein: CASSQGSGVSQPQHF

D gene: -
J gene: TRBJ2-5
clone size: few
V gene: TRBV12-2
CDR3 DNA: TGTGCAAGTCGCTTAGCGTCTATAGCGGGGAGGACCCACTTC
CDR3 protein: CASRLASIAGRTHF

D gene: TRBD1
J gene: TRBJ1-2
clone size: -
V gene: TRBV6-6
CDR3 DNA: TGTGCCAGCATCCAAGACAGGGTGATCTACTATGGCTACACCTTC
CDR3 protein: CASIQDRVIYYGYTF

D gene: TRBD1
J gene: TRBJ1-2
clone size: few
V gene: TRBV4-1
CDR3 DNA: TGCGCCAGCAGCCAAGGGACAGGGACTGGCTACACCTTC
CDR3 protein: CASSQGTGTGYTF

D gene: TRBD1
J gene: TRBJ2-7
clone size: -
V gene: TRBV4-1
CDR3 DNA: TGCGCCAGCAGCCCAGTTGCGTTTGGGACAGGGGGAACAACCCACGGATACGAGCAGTACTTC
CDR3 protein: CASSPVAFGTGGTTHGYEQYF

D gene: -
J gene: TRBJ2-7
clone size: -
V gene: TRBV3-1/TRBV3-2
CDR3 DNA: TGTGCCAGCAGTTTCAGCTCCTACGAGCAGTACTTC
CDR3 protein: CASSFSSYEQYF

D gene: -
J gene: TRBJ1-2
clone size: -
V gene: TRBV5-6
CDR3 DNA: TGTGCCAGCAGCTCCATGACGGGTCGAATCTATGGCTACACCTTC
CDR3 protein: CASSSMTGRIYGYTF

D gene: TRBD2
J gene: TRBJ2-1
clone size: -
V gene: TRBV2
CDR3 DNA: TGTGCCAGCAGTGGGACTAGCGGGGGATACAATGAGCAGTTCTTC
CDR3 protein: CASSGTSGGYNEQFF

D gene: TRBD1
J gene: TRBJ1-5
clone size: -
V gene: TRBV27
CDR3 DNA: TGTGCCAGCAGGGCCCGGACAGGTCACAATCAGCCCCAGCATTTT
CDR3 protein: CASRARTGHNQPQHF

D gene: -
J gene: TRBJ2-7
clone size: -
V gene: TRBV27
CDR3 DNA: TGTGCCAGCAGTTCACTATACGAGCAGTACTTC
CDR3 protein: CASSSLYEQYF

D gene: -
J gene: TRBJ2-7
clone size: -
V gene: TRBV4-2
CDR3 DNA: TGTGCCAGCAGCCAGGCCCGGGACTCCACCTACGAGCAGTACTTC
CDR3 protein: CASSQARDSTYEQYF